This T cell receptor (beta chain) emerged from a study of blood T cell repertoires in COVID-19. CDR3 length: 15 amino acids. The V end was cut by 5 bases, the J end by 4 bases, with 15 bases between. Germline values: CDR1 LGHNA, CDR2 YNFKEQ. In the original processing: It was from reference gene primer amplification that nucleated cell counts were estimated. Sequenced by immunoSEQ multiplex PCR; TCRdb stores in-frame clones only, minus some. For V, J and clone size, that table is used; D and trimming come from the DNA. The table has a few hundred thousand clones, under 85% seen once. This clone has a single count.

The receptor was isolated from a woman in her 50s who had recovered from COVID-19. V gene TRBV4-2 combines with J gene TRBJ2-1, with a weak D call TRBD2 (6 bases). Sequencing input: PBMCs or T cells enriched from blood (not recorded which). The CDR3 loop reads CASSRTTGGYNEQFF. CDR3 nucleotide sequence: TGTGCCAGCAGCAGGACGACCGGGGGTTACAATGAGCAGTTCTTC.